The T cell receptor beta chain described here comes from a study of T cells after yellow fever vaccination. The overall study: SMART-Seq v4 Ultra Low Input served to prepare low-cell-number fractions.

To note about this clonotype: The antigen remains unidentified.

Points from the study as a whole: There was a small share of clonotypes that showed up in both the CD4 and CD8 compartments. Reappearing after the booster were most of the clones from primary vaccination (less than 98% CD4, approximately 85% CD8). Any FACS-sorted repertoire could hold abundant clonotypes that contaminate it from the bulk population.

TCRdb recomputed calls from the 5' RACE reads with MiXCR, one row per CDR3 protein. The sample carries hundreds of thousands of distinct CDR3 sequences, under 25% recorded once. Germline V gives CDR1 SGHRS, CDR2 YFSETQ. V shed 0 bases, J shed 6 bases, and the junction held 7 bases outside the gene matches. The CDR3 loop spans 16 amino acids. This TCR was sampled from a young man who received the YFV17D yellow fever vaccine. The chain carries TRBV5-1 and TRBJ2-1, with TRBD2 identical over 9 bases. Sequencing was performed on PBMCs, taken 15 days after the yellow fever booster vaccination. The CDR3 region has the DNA TGCGCCAGCAGCTTGGGAACACTAGCGGGTGGCAATGAGCAGTTCTTC. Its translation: CASSLGTLAGGNEQFF.